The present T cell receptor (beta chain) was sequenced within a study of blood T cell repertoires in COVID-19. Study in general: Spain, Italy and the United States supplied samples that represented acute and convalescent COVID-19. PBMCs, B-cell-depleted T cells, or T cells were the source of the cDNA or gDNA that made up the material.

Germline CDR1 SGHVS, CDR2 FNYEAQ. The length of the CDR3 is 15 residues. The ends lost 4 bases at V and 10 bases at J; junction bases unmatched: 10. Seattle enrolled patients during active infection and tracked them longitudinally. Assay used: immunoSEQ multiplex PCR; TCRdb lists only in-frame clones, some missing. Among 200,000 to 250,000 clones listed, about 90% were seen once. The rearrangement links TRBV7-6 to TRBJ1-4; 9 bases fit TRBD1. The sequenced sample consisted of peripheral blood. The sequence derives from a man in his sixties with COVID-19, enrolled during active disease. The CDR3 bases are TGTGCCAGCAGCTCTGCCCCGGGACAGGGCGGAAAACTGTTTTTT. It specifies CASSSAPGQGGKLFF.